These T cell receptor beta chains were read from a single sample in a study of cytomegalovirus exposure and HLA in healthy donors. Method: immunoSEQ multiplex PCR; TCRdb's copy keeps in-frame clones and lacks some. The repertoire holds 90,000 to 120,000 clones, around 10% seen once, with roughly 5% in the top ten. The sample taken for sequencing was PBMCs. These receptors originate from a man aged 40-50 years in good health and CMV-seropositive. Both conserved end residues are part of each CDR3. D genes are given only for firm matches. The size entry is marked missing in some rows and otherwise reads once, few, many or a size class.

J gene | D gene | clone size | V gene | CDR3 protein
TRBJ1-1 | - | - | TRBV4-1 | CASSQDFTAMNTEAFF
TRBJ2-3 | - | - | TRBV9 | CASSVSEGTQYF
TRBJ1-4 | TRBD1 | - | TRBV13 | CASSSDRGSGNEKLFF
TRBJ2-6 | TRBD2 | few | TRBV27 | CATGGGRSSGANVLTF
TRBJ1-2 | - | few | TRBV2 | CASSSDSNPLYGYTF
TRBJ2-3 | - | few | TRBV7-9 | CAGESSGGGTDTQYF
TRBJ1-4 | - | few | TRBV7-3 | CASIQQGRCEKLFF
TRBJ1-5 | TRBD1 | few | TRBV4-2 | CASSLDGTGHYQPQHF
TRBJ2-3 | TRBD2 | few | TRBV6-5 | CASSYVASGRDTQYF
TRBJ2-3 | - | few | TRBV9 | CASMRGGGADTQYF
TRBJ2-7 | - | few | TRBV5-1 | CASSLFFVATTTSYEQYF
TRBJ2-7 | - | - | TRBV11-1 | CASSFLAGAYEQYF
TRBJ2-5 | TRBD2 | - | TRBV4-3 | CASSQEWGGSSQETQYF
TRBJ2-7 | - | - | TRBV30 | CAWSSPSYEQYF